This passage covers 23 T cell receptor beta chains from one sample sequenced in a study of technical replicates of blood from a few donors. The assay was immunoSEQ multiplex PCR, and TCRdb's table has in-frame clones only and misses some. The sample includes 65,000 to 90,000 clones, roughly nine tenths of them seen just once. Specimen: PBMCs. The receptors stem from a human donor in good health. Some clones in this sample may be carry-over from other donors' samples.

The CDR3 DNA reads as TGTGCCAGTAGTATAGAAAACACAGGGTTCCTTGAAGCTTTCTTT. It translates to CASSIENTGFLEAFF. This chain joins TRBV19 and TRBJ1-1; weak D call: TRBD1 (6 bases). The V end was cut by 0 bases, the J end by 7 bases, with 15 bases between. The V gene's germline CDR1 is LNHDA and CDR2 SQIVND (reference sequence). The CDR3 consists of 15 residues.

The chain uses TRBV7-2 and TRBJ2-7, with D tentatively TRBD2 (6 bases). V lost 0 bases and J lost 0, with 12 bases in between. Germline assignment: CDR1 SGHTA and CDR2 FQGNSA. This CDR3 region has 16 residues. CDR3 sequence: CASSLAEGLSSYEQYF. CDR3 sequence (DNA): TGTGCCAGCAGCTTAGCGGAGGGGCTCAGCTCCTACGAGCAGTACTTC. Together with reference TRBV7-2 and TRBJ2-7, the CDR3 gives the full variable domain: GAGVSQSPSNKVTEKGKDVELRCDPISGHTALYWYRQSLGQGLEFLIYFQGNSAPDKSGLPSDRFSAERTGGSVSTLTIQRTQQEDSAVYLCASSLAEGLSSYEQYFGPGTRLTVT.

The chain couples TRBV9 to TRBJ2-7, with D uncertain. CDR3 length: 12 residues. Germline CDR1 is SGDLS and CDR2 is YYNGEE. V was pared by 0 bases and J by 4 bases, with 5 bases between. The CDR3 DNA reads TGTGCCAGCAGCGTAGACGAGTACGAGCAGTACTTC. Translation: CASSVDEYEQYF.

This clone was seen more than once but under ten times. The V gene is TRBV4-3, the J gene TRBJ2-1; weak D call: TRBD1 (6 bases). The CDR3 covers 19 residues. Trimming shortened V by 0 bases and J by 12 bases, and 30 bases separated the two germline ends. Germline V gene sequence: CDR1 LGHNA, CDR2 YSLEER. The CDR3 region is CASSQELGWGHKGSRGQFF. Here the CDR3 DNA reads TGCGCCAGCAGCCAAGAGCTCGGGTGGGGACACAAAGGGTCTAGGGGGCAGTTCTTC.

This clone was recorded once. This sequence joins TRBV6-1 and TRBJ1-5; D gene uncertain. V was pared by 3 bases and J by 4 bases, with 10 bases between. CDR1 is MNHNS and CDR2 is SASEGT in the germline V gene. The CDR3 consists of 14 residues. The CDR3: CASSETGRNQPQHF. CDR3 coding DNA: TGTGCCAGCAGTGAGACTGGGAGAAATCAGCCCCAGCATTTT.

V usage is TRBV6-4 and J usage is TRBJ2-7; 9 nucleotides line up with TRBD2. The CDR3 length is 19 residues. CDR1 and CDR2 (germline): MRHNA, SNTAGT. The V segment lost 5 bases and the J segment 5 bases; nucleotides outside the gene matches: 22. CDR3 DNA: TGTGCCAGCAGTTTTACTAAAGCACCCGCGGCGGGGGGGGAGAACGAGCAGTACTTC. This encodes CASSFTKAPAAGGENEQYF.

The V gene is TRBV7-6, the J gene TRBJ2-1; D is possibly TRBD2 (5 bases). The germline V and J ends were trimmed by 5 bases and 9 bases, with 14 bases remaining between them. This CDR3 spans 13 amino acids. Germline CDR1 is SGHVS and CDR2 is FNYEAQ. CDR3 coding DNA: TGTGCCAGCAGCCCCTGGCCCGAGGGTGAGCAGTTCTTC. Translation: CASSPWPEGEQFF.

The rearrangement links TRBV4-1 to TRBJ2-3; 10 positions agree with TRBD2. Trimming took 4 bases from V and 2 from J; bases not matched to a gene: 6. This CDR3 is built from 16 residues. Germline V gene lookup returns CDR1 MGHRA and CDR2 YSYEKL. Here the CDR3 reads CASSLIAGGTTDTQYF. The CDR3, as DNA: TGCGCCAGCAGCCTTATAGCGGGAGGAACCACAGATACGCAGTATTTT.

The genes are TRBV28 and TRBJ2-6; D may be TRBD1 (7 bases). CDR1 MDHEN and CDR2 SYDVKM come from the germline V gene. CDR3 size: 18 residues. Trimming shortened V by 6 bases and J by 0 bases, and 18 bases separated the two germline ends. DNA for the CDR3: TGTGCCAGCAGACCGGGCGGGACAGCCTCCTCTGGGGCCAACGTCCTGACTTTC. Residues: CASRPGGTASSGANVLTF.

This sequence joins TRBV6-5 and TRBJ2-5; D remains ambiguous. V lost 4 bases and J 5 bases, leaving 11 bases between the germline ends. Germline loops: CDR1 MNHEY, CDR2 SVGAGI. The CDR3 consists of 13 residues. CDR3 bases: TGTGCCAGCAGTTCTATCATCGGGGAGACCCAGTACTTC. Translated: CASSSIIGETQYF.

CDR3 amino acids: CASSRTGQETQYF. For the CDR3, the DNA is TGTGCCAGCAGTCGGACTGGTCAAGAGACCCAGTACTTC. The chain uses TRBV2 and TRBJ2-5; possible D gene TRBD2, 5 bases. Trimming left V 5 bases short and J 2 bases short, with 9 bases between. The CDR3 totals 13 residues. Looked up from germline, CDR1 is SNHLY and CDR2 is FYNNEI.

This clone has only one observation. The rearrangement links TRBV4-1 to TRBJ1-1, with 8 bases aligning to TRBD1. In germline, CDR1 is MGHRA, CDR2 YSYEKL. This CDR3 has 15 residues. The junction had 5 bases not matched to a gene; V was cut back by 4 bases and J by 1 base. The CDR3 sequence: CASSLGQGSNTEAFF. As DNA, the CDR3 is TGCGCCAGCAGCCTTGGACAGGGTTCGAACACTGAAGCTTTCTTT.

This chain links TRBV20-1 with TRBJ2-1; 8 nucleotides align to TRBD2. In germline, CDR1 is DFQATT, CDR2 SNEGSKA (reference sequence). This CDR3 spans 10 amino acids. V lost 6 bases and J lost 10; bases outside the gene matches: 2. The CDR3 loop is CSASGGEQFF. The CDR3 bases are TGCAGTGCAAGCGGGGGAGAGCAGTTCTTC.

The genes are TRBV4-2 and TRBJ2-7; 12 bases match TRBD2. CDR3 size: 13 residues. The V segment lost 1 base and the J segment 10 bases; nucleotides outside the gene matches: 2. Germline CDR1 and CDR2: LGHNA and YNFKEQ. The DNA for the CDR3 is TGTGCCAGCAGCCAAGCTAGCGGGAGGGAACAGTACTTC. Its translation: CASSQASGREQYF.

The rearrangement joins TRBV18 to TRBJ2-7; TRBD2 aligns across 10 bases. The J segment lost 0 bases and the V segment lost 0 bases, leaving 17 bases of the junction unmatched. The V gene's germline CDR1 is KGHSH and CDR2 LQKENI. This CDR3 spans 21 amino acids. The CDR3 loop is CASSPPPGRKAGGTNSYEQYF. CDR3 in DNA: TGTGCCAGCTCACCACCTCCGGGGCGCAAAGCGGGAGGGACCAACTCCTACGAGCAGTACTTC.

This rearrangement joins TRBV19 to TRBJ1-5; 7 nucleotides match TRBD1. The V and J ends lost 5 bases and 2 bases, in that order; junction bases with no gene match: 6. The germline V gene encodes CDR1 LNHDA and CDR2 SQIVND (reference sequence). The CDR3 is made up of 15 amino acids. The CDR3 sequence is CASSYQGGGNQPQHF. As DNA, the CDR3 is TGTGCCAGTAGTTACCAGGGGGGCGGCAATCAGCCCCAGCATTTT.

The chain employs TRBV4-3 and TRBJ2-7; a possible D gene is TRBD2 (5 bases). CDR1 LGHNA and CDR2 YSLEER come from the germline V gene. V shed 1 base and J shed 2 bases, with 15 bases lying between them. The CDR3 has 16 residues. CDR3 in amino acids: CASSQGIGLLAYEQYF. CDR3 coding DNA: TGCGCCAGCAGCCAAGGAATAGGACTGCTTGCCTACGAGCAGTACTTC.

The chain carries TRBV11-2 and TRBJ1-1; TRBD1 matches 7 bases. V shed 7 bases and J 0 bases; nucleotides not matched to a gene: 17. The CDR3 is 18 residues long. Germline CDR1 and CDR2: SGHAT and FQNNGV. The CDR3 DNA follows: TGTGCCAGCAACCACAAGACACCGGGACAGAGTATGAACACTGAAGCTTTCTTT. Translating gives CASNHKTPGQSMNTEAFF.

The rearrangement links TRBV6-1 to TRBJ2-7, with D hard to call. Germline-derived CDR1 and CDR2 are MNHNS and SASEGT. The CDR3 spans 12 residues. Trimming stripped 1 base from V and 7 bases from J, with 8 bases between. CDR3 in amino acids: CASSEDRHEQYF. For the CDR3, the DNA is TGTGCCAGCAGTGAAGACAGACATGAGCAGTACTTC.

This chain connects TRBV4-2 to TRBJ1-2, with TRBD1 matching over 7 bases. This CDR3 comprises 14 residues. Germline lookup yields CDR1 LGHNA and CDR2 YNFKEQ. Losses at the gene ends were 4 bases for V and 7 bases for J; bases not matched to a gene: 9. This CDR3 reads CASSLSDRDGGYTF. The CDR3 DNA reads TGTGCCAGCAGCCTCTCCGACAGGGACGGTGGCTACACCTTC.

The chain uses TRBV11-2 and TRBJ2-5; 7 bases line up with TRBD1. Germline lookup yields CDR1 SGHAT and CDR2 FQNNGV. Trimming removed 0 bases from V and 5 bases from J; junction bases left unmatched: 6. The CDR3 runs 15 residues. The CDR3 sequence: CASSLEWTGGETQYF. The CDR3 nucleotides read TGTGCCAGCAGCTTAGAGTGGACAGGCGGGGAGACCCAGTACTTC.

V gene TRBV5-1 combines with J gene TRBJ2-2; tentatively, D is TRBD2 (5 bases). Germline-derived CDR1 and CDR2 are SGHRS and YFSETQ. CDR3 length equals 17 residues. V was trimmed by 7 bases and J by 5 bases, leaving 24 bases between them. CDR3 nucleotides: TGCGCCAGCTCCTCTTCTCCCGGGGTCCAAGGTACCGGGGAGCTGTTTTTT. It translates to CASSSSPGVQGTGELFF.

This clone has a handful of counts. The V gene is TRBV6-1, the J gene TRBJ2-1, with 8 bases aligning to TRBD1. Germline-derived CDR1 and CDR2 are MNHNS and SASEGT. The CDR3 contains 13 residues. The V and J ends lost 10 bases and 5 bases, in that order; junction bases with no gene match: 7. This CDR3 reads CATEWDRNNEQFF. The CDR3 DNA sequence: TGTGCCACCGAGTGGGACAGGAACAATGAGCAGTTCTTC.